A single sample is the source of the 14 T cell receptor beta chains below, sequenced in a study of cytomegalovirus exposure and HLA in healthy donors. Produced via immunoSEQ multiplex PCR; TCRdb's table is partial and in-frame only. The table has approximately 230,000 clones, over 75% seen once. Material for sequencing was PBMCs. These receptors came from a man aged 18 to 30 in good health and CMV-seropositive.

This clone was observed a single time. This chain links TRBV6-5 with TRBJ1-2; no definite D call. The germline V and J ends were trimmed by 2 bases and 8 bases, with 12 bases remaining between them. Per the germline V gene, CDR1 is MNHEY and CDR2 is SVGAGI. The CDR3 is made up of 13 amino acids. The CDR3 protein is CASSYDSGLGYTF. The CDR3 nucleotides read TGTGCCAGCAGTTACGATTCGGGCTTGGGCTACACCTTC.

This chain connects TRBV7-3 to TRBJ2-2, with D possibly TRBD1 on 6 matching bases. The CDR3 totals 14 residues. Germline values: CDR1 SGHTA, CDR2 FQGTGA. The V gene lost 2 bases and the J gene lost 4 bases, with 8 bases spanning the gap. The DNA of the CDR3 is TGTGCCAGCAGCTTACAGGGGACCACCGGGGAGCTGTTTTTT. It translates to CASSLQGTTGELFF.

The CDR3 is CASSPSPTRLNTEAFF. The CDR3 coding sequence is TGTGCCAGCAGTCCCAGCCCGACAAGGCTGAACACTGAAGCTTTCTTT. The V and J genes are TRBV28 and TRBJ1-1; D remains unclear. CDR1 and CDR2 (germline): MDHEN, SYDVKM. The CDR3 length is 16 residues. Deletions cut 5 bases from V and 0 bases from J, with 16 bases between.

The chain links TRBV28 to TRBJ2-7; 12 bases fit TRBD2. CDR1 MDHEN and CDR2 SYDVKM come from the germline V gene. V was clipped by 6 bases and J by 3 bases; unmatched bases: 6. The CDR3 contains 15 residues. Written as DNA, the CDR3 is TGTGCCAGCAGCCGGCGGACTAGCGGGAACTACGAGCAGTACTTC. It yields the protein CASSRRTSGNYEQYF.

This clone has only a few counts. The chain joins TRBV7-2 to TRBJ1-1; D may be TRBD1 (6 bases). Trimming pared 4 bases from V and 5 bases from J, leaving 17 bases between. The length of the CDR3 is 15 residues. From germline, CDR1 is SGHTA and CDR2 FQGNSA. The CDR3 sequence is CASSSNFGGRTEAFF. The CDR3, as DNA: TGTGCCAGCAGCTCAAACTTCGGGGGGCGGACTGAAGCTTTCTTT.

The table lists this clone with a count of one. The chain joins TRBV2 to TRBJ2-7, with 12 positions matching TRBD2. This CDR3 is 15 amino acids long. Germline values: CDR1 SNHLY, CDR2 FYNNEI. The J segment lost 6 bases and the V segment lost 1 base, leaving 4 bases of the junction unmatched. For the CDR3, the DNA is TGTGCCAGCAGTGAAGTGGCTAGCGGGAGGGGCGAGCAGTACTTC. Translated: CASSEVASGRGEQYF.

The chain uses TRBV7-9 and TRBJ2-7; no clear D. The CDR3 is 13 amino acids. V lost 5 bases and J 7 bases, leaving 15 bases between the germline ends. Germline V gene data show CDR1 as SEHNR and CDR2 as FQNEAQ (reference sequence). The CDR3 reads CASSPLQSTEQYF. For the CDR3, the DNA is TGTGCCAGCAGCCCATTGCAGTCTACGGAGCAGTACTTC.

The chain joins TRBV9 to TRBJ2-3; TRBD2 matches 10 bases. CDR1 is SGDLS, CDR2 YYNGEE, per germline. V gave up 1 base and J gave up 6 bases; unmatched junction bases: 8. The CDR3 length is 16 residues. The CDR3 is CASSVLSGRASDTQYF. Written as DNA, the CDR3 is TGTGCCAGCAGCGTATTGAGCGGGAGGGCATCTGATACGCAGTATTTT.

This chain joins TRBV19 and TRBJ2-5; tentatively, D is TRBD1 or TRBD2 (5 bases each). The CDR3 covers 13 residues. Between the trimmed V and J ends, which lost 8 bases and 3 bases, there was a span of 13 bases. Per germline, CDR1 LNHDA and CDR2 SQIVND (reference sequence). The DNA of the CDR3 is TGTGCCAGTGCCCTGAGGGGAAAAGAGACCCAGTACTTC. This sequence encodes CASALRGKETQYF. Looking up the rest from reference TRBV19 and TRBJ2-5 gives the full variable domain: DGGITQSPKYLFRKEGQNVTLSCEQNLNHDAMYWYRQDPGQGLRLIYYSQIVNDFQKGDIAEGYSVSREKKESFPLTVTSAQKNPTAFYLCASALRGKETQYFGPGTRLLVL.

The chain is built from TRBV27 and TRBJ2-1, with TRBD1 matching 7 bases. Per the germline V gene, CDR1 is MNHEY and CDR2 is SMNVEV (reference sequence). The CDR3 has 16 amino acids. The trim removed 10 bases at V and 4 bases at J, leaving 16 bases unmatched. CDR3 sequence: CATRQGKGGGYNEQFF. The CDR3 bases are TGTGCCACCCGACAGGGTAAGGGCGGCGGGTACAATGAGCAGTTCTTC.

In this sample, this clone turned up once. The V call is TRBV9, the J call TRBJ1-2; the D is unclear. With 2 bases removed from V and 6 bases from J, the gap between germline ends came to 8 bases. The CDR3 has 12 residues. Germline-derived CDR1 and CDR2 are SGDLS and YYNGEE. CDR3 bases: TGTGCCAGCAGCGTTGTGGGGAATGGCTACACCTTC. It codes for CASSVVGNGYTF. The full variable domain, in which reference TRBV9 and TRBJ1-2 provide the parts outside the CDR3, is DSGVTQTPKHLITATGQRVTLRCSPRSGDLSVYWYQQSLDQGLQFLIQYYNGEERAKGNILERFSAQQFPDLHSELNLSSLELGDSALYFCASSVVGNGYTFGSGTRLTVV.

In nucleotides, the CDR3 is TGCGCCAGCAGCTCGCTAGAGGCGGGAGGGCACGGGGAGCTGTTTTTT. It encodes CASSSLEAGGHGELFF. V and J are TRBV5-1 and TRBJ2-2, with 9 positions matching TRBD2. V dropped 3 bases and J dropped 7; count of bases not matched to a gene: 10. Germline lookup yields CDR1 SGHRS and CDR2 YFSETQ. The CDR3 is 16 residues long.

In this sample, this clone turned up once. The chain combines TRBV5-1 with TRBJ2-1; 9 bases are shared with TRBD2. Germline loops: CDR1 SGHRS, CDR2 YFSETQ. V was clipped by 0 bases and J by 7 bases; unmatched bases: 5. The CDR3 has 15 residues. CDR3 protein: CASSLVSGRKNEQFF. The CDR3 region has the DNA TGCGCCAGCAGCTTGGTTAGCGGGAGAAAGAATGAGCAGTTCTTC.

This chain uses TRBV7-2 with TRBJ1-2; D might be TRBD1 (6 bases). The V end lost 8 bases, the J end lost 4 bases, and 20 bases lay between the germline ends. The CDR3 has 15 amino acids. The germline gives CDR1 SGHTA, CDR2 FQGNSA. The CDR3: CASRSRGAEAYGYTF. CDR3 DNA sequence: TGTGCCAGCCGCTCTAGGGGGGCGGAGGCCTATGGCTACACCTTC.